The clone carrying this T cell receptor (beta chain) was counted ten times or more. What it recognizes is unknown. Researchers built TCR beta libraries using quantitative 5'-RACE with molecular barcodes. TCRdb fed the 5' RACE reads into MiXCR, producing one record per CDR3 protein. The table shows around 300,000 distinct CDR3 sequences, with around 10% occurring only once. These data originate in a study of CD8 T cells in ankylosing spondylitis. Broader study findings: What seemed typical of ankylosing spondylitis blood was a TCR beta motif built from about 8 highly homologous variants.

There are 15 residues in the CDR3. Germline lookup yields CDR1 MDHEN and CDR2 SYDVKM. The V end lost 6 bases, the J end lost 1 base, and 13 bases lay between the germline ends. The source is a female donor with ankylosing spondylitis or in good health (not recorded which). Sequenced sample: blood, either unsorted or a sorted T cell fraction (not recorded which). The genes are TRBV28 and TRBJ2-1; D perhaps matches TRBD2 (5 bases). CDR3 bases: TGTGCCAGCAGACGGGATTTGAGTTCCTACAATGAGCAGTTCTTC. It is translated as CASRRDLSSYNEQFF.